This T cell receptor beta chain was identified in a study of T-cell memory formation after mild COVID-19. The wider study: Largely donor-specific TCR clusters were found.

Notes on the study in general: Contracting CD4+ clones sat mainly in CM and EM; CD8+ in EMRA.

TCRdb called the 5' RACE reads again in MiXCR, with one record for every CDR3 protein. The sample records 100,000 to 130,000 distinct CDR3 sequences, over 15% being singletons. In its sample, this clonotype was seen a few times. Its target is not known. The receptor was isolated from a man younger than 30 who had mild COVID-19 (a few samples of this study predate the infection). Cell type and time point are not known. Sample: PBMCs or a T cell subset sorted from them (not recorded which).

The chain's CDR3 is CASSPAGGGYGYTF. CDR3 in DNA: TGTGCCAGCAGCCCAGCAGGGGGCGGCTATGGCTACACCTTC. This chain joins TRBV7-6 and TRBJ1-2; 8 bases fit TRBD1. The CDR3 runs 14 residues. Looked up from germline, CDR1 is SGHVS and CDR2 is FNYEAQ. J was trimmed by 4 bases and V by 5 bases; bases with no gene match: 6.